The sequence of this T cell receptor (beta chain) was determined in a study of metastatic and nonmetastatic thyroid tumors. This clone was recorded at least ten times. Trimming removed 7 bases from V and 5 bases from J, with 18 bases in between. This CDR3 spans 14 amino acids. Germline assignment: CDR1 SGHTA and CDR2 FQGNSA. Thyroid surgery took place with no prior treatment in any patient. The authors' processing: Researchers built a distant-metastasis classifier for papillary thyroid cancer that drew on CDR3 differences across clinicopathological groups. TCRdb reprocessed the PCR reads using MiXCR. None of the V and J calls come from the authors' own analysis; TCRdb made them. This repertoire shows about 35,000 clones, 25% to 35% found once; its top ten account for approximately 7.8%.

The chain combines TRBV7-2 with TRBJ2-7; a possible D gene is TRBD1 (6 bases). The material sequenced was blood. The TCR sequence derives from a female donor with papillary thyroid cancer or a benign thyroid nodule (not recorded which). Some clones in this sample may be carry-over from other donors' samples. The CDR3 DNA sequence: TGTGCCAGCAACCAGGGGTTCGTAGAAGACGAGCAGTACTTC. This encodes CASNQGFVEDEQYF.